This passage covers 17 T cell receptor beta chains from one sample sequenced in a study of human T cells and chemical hapten exposure (dated by TCRdb to the early 2020s). Libraries were built with RACE. Sequenced on a NextSeq 500. TCRdb reran the public reads through fastp at Q25 and MiXCR, keeping productive beta chains. Under each unique CDR3 protein, matching rows form one entry showing the most common genes and DNA. The sample has tens of thousands of distinct CDR3 sequences on record, 8% to 13% of them singletons. Together, the top ten hold more than 2% of the sample. The sample's time point, from its label and the paper: patch test 2, 6 weeks after DPC sensitization. The treatment or condition label, as the study defines it: therapeutic diphenylcyclopropenone sensitization with weekly scalp DPC. Here the sequenced sample was whole blood, taken in connection with sensitization to the hapten diphenylcyclopropenone (DPC). The receptors come from a man in his forties with alopecia areata. Some clones in this sample may be carry-over from other donors' samples.

The chain uses TRBV29-1 and TRBJ2-5, with D maybe TRBD1 (5 bases). Trimming pared 6 bases from V and 1 base from J, leaving 15 bases between. This CDR3 contains 14 residues. The V gene's germline CDR1 is SQVTM and CDR2 ANQGSEA. The CDR3 region is CSVLSQGTQETQYF. The CDR3 DNA reads as TGCAGCGTACTTTCTCAGGGTACCCAAGAGACCCAGTACTTC.

The chain links TRBV7-6 to TRBJ2-5; D is uncertain. Deletions cut 5 bases from V and 9 bases from J, with 10 bases between. The germline gives CDR1 SGHVS, CDR2 FNYEAQ. This CDR3 has 11 residues. CDR3 nucleotides: TGTGCCAGCAGCCCCACTATGGCCCAGTACTTC. This gives the protein CASSPTMAQYF.

This clonotype was seen a few times. CDR3: CASSLLRTDTQYF. As DNA, the CDR3 is TGTGCCAGCAGCTTACTTAGGACAGATACGCAGTATTTT. The chain carries TRBV7-2 and TRBJ2-3, with unresolved D. This CDR3 spans 13 amino acids. Germline lookup yields CDR1 SGHTA and CDR2 FQGNSA. V dropped 2 bases and J dropped 3 bases, with 6 bases sitting between them. Filled out from reference TRBV7-2 and TRBJ2-3, the complete variable domain reads GAGVSQSPSNKVTEKGKDVELRCDPISGHTALYWYRQSLGQGLEFLIYFQGNSAPDKSGLPSDRFSAERTGGSVSTLTIQRTQQEDSAVYLCASSLLRTDTQYFGPGTRLTVL.

This chain uses TRBV14 with TRBJ2-3; unclear D gene. CDR1 is SGHDN and CDR2 is FVKESK in the germline V gene. V was shortened by 0 bases and J by 5 bases, with 9 bases between the two germline ends. CDR3 length: 14 amino acids. CDR3 protein: CASSQEGCGDTQYF. CDR3 nucleotides: TGTGCCAGCAGCCAAGAGGGTTGTGGAGATACGCAGTATTTT.

This rearrangement joins TRBV5-4 to TRBJ1-6; perhaps TRBD1 as D (5 bases). Trimming stripped 3 bases from V and 9 bases from J, with 13 bases between. Germline V gene lookup returns CDR1 SGHNT and CDR2 YYREEE (reference sequence). This CDR3 region has 14 residues. Written as DNA, the CDR3 is TGTGCCAGCAGCTACGGTGGGGGTGGTTCACCCCTCCACTTT. Translated: CASSYGGGGSPLHF.

V is TRBV7-2 and J is TRBJ2-3; D could derive from TRBD1 or TRBD2 (5 bases each). Germline-derived CDR1 and CDR2 are SGHTA and FQGNSA. V gave up 3 bases and J gave up 6 bases, with 10 bases separating them. The CDR3 sequence is 13 residues long. In DNA form, the CDR3 reads TGTGCCAGCAGCTTCCGGGACGGGGATACGCAGTATTTT. This translates into CASSFRDGDTQYF.

This clonotype was observed a handful of times. The V gene is TRBV28, the J gene TRBJ2-3; D call uncertain. The germline V gene has CDR1 MDHEN and CDR2 SYDVKM. The V end was cut by 7 bases, the J end by 0 bases, with 14 bases between. The CDR3 runs to 15 residues. CDR3 bases: TGTGCCAGCACCTTATCCGGTACTAGCACAGATACGCAGTATTTT. It yields the protein CASTLSGTSTDTQYF.

This clonotype was detected only a few times. The CDR3 DNA reads TGTGCCAGCAGTTATTCTCAGGAGCAGTTCTTC. Its protein is CASSYSQEQFF. The V gene is TRBV6-2 or TRBV6-3, the J gene TRBJ2-1; D gene unclear. Trimming took 3 bases from V and 10 from J, leaving 7 bases between them. Germline lookup yields CDR1 MNHEY and CDR2 SVGEGT. This CDR3 contains 11 residues.

The chain has TRBV7-8 and TRBJ2-7; D not certain. Trimming removed 5 bases from V and 0 bases from J, with 11 bases in between. The CDR3 runs 14 residues. Germline V gene lookup returns CDR1 SGHVS and CDR2 FQNEAQ. The CDR3 nucleotides read TGTGCCAGCAGCCTAGTTGGGGACTCCTACGAGCAGTACTTC. The encoded protein is CASSLVGDSYEQYF. Full variable domain (remainder filled in from reference TRBV7-8 and TRBJ2-7): GAGVSQSPRYKVAKRGQDVALRCDPISGHVSLFWYQQALGQGPEFLTYFQNEAQLDKSGLPSDRFFAERPEGSVSTLKIQRTQQEDSAVYLCASSLVGDSYEQYFGPGTRLTVT.

This clonotype was recorded at least ten times. This chain connects TRBV20-1 to TRBJ1-1; 8 bases line up with TRBD1. The germline V gene has CDR1 DFQATT and CDR2 SNEGSKA (reference sequence). J lost 1 base, V lost 7 bases, and 11 bases had no gene match. CDR3 length: 15 residues. CDR3 nucleotide sequence: TGCAGTGTTTCCCGAACCGGGACAGGGAACACTGAAGCTTTCTTT. Translation: CSVSRTGTGNTEAFF.

The CDR3 region is CASSQNGVQETQYF. The CDR3 region has the DNA TGTGCCAGCAGCCAAAATGGGGTCCAAGAGACCCAGTACTTC. The rearrangement uses TRBV3-1 and TRBJ2-5, with unresolved D. The ends were cut back, 2 bases at V and 1 base at J, with 8 bases in the middle. CDR3 length: 14 residues. In germline, CDR1 is LGHDT, CDR2 YNNKEL (reference sequence).

This clonotype has only a few counts. The V and J genes are TRBV20-1 and TRBJ2-3; tentative D call: TRBD2 (6 bases). The CDR3 has 15 amino acids. The V end lost 6 bases, the J end lost 0 bases, and 16 bases lay between the germline ends. Germline V gene lookup returns CDR1 DFQATT and CDR2 SNEGSKA (reference sequence). CDR3 DNA: TGCAGTGCCATAAATAGCGGAATGAGCACAGATACGCAGTATTTT. Its protein product is CSAINSGMSTDTQYF.

This clonotype has just a few counts. V usage is TRBV6-2 or TRBV6-3 and J usage is TRBJ2-6; D is undetermined. The germline V gene encodes CDR1 MNHEY and CDR2 SVGEGT. Trimming cost V 1 base and J 0 bases, with 4 bases left between them. The CDR3 has 15 amino acids. The CDR3 DNA sequence: TGTGCCAGCAGTTACTTCGTCTCTGGGGCCAACGTCCTGACTTTC. This codes for CASSYFVSGANVLTF.

This clonotype was seen ten or more times. The V gene is TRBV23-1, the J gene TRBJ2-6, with 12 bases that match TRBD1. TRBV23-1 is designated an ORF whose function remains uncertain. J lost 1 base, V lost 3 bases, and 4 bases had no gene match. This CDR3 spans 18 amino acids. The CDR3 region is CASSQTGQGASGANVLTF. CDR3 DNA sequence: TGCGCCAGCAGTCAGACGGGACAGGGGGCATCTGGGGCCAACGTCCTGACTTTC.

The rearrangement joins TRBV5-1 to TRBJ2-5, with D tentatively TRBD1 (5 bases). The CDR3 consists of 13 residues. Per germline, CDR1 SGHRS and CDR2 YFSETQ. Trimming cost V 4 bases and J 5 bases, with 12 bases left between them. DNA of the CDR3: TGCGCCAGCAGCCCAGGACATACTGAGACCCAGTACTTC. This codes for CASSPGHTETQYF.

This clonotype appeared many times. This chain links TRBV7-2 with TRBJ2-5; TRBD2 matches 9 bases. The CDR3 is 13 residues long. Germline CDR1 is SGHTA and CDR2 is FQGNSA. After removal of 5 bases from V and 5 bases from J, the junction contained 3 bases not matched to a gene. In nucleotides, the CDR3 is TGTGCCAGCAGCCGGCGGGAGGGCGAGACCCAGTACTTC. This codes for CASSRREGETQYF.

The chain joins TRBV6-4 to TRBJ2-2, with D uncertain. V gave up 0 bases and J gave up 0 bases, with 8 bases separating them. Germline V gene sequence: CDR1 MRHNA, CDR2 SNTAGT. The CDR3 length is 16 residues. The CDR3 DNA follows: TGTGCCAGCAGTGACTCTGAGGTTTCGAACACCGGGGAGCTGTTTTTT. This translates into CASSDSEVSNTGELFF.